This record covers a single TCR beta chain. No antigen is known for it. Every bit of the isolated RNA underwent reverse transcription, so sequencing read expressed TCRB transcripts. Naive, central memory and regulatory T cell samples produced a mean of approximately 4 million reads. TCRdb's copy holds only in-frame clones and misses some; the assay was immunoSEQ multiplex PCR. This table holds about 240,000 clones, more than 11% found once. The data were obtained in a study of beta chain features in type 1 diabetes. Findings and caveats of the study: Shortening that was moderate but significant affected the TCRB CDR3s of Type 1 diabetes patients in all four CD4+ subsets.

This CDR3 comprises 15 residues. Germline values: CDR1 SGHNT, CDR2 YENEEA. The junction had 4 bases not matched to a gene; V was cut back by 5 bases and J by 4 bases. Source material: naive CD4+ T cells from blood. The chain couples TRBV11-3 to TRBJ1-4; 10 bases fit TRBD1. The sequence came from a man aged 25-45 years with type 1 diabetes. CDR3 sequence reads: CASSARTGGNEKLFF. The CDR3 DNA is TGTGCCAGCAGCGCCCGGACAGGGGGTAATGAAAAACTGTTTTTT.